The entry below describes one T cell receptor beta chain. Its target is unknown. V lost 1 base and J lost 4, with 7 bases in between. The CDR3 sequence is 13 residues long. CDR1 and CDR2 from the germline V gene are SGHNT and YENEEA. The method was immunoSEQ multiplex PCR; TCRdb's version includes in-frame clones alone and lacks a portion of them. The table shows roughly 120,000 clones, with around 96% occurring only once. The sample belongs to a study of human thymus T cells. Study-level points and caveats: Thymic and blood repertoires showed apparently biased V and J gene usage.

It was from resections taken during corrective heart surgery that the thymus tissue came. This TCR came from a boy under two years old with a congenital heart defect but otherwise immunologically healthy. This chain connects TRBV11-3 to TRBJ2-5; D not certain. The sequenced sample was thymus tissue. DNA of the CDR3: TGTGCCAGCAGCTTAGTTGGTTCAGAGACCCAGTACTTC. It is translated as CASSLVGSETQYF.